These 10 T cell receptor beta chains originate from one sample sequenced in a study of T cells expressing NK-cell markers (dated by TCRdb to 2020 to 2021). The library was generated by 5' RACE. Data came from an Illumina HiSeq 2000. The reads underwent TCRdb reprocessing, giving one record for each CDR3 protein sequence and no DNA. The sample's table lists a count of 150,000 to 160,000 distinct CDR3 sequences. The leading ten clones occupy 30% to 45% of the sample. The sequenced material came from blood T cells: a sorted CD56 or NKG2C T cell subset, CD4+ or CD8+ T cells, or bulk PBMC T cells (not recorded which). The receptors stem from a woman between 50 and 59 years old in good health. Donor details come from another sample of the same person, matched by shared clones.

This chain's CDR3 is CASSPTWTGETQYF. The V call is TRBV12-3 or TRBV12-4, the J call TRBJ2-5; the TCRdb call, TRBD1, lacks DNA for checking. This CDR3 spans 14 amino acids.

The chain carries TRBV30 and TRBJ2-2; the D call of TRBD2 rests on TCRdb alone, since no DNA is present to check it. This CDR3 region has 14 residues. CDR1 is GTSNPN, CDR2 SVGIG, per germline (reference sequence). This CDR3 is CAETSGAYTGELFF.

The gene calls are TRBV12-5 and TRBJ1-1; the D call of TRBD1 rests on TCRdb alone, since no DNA is present to check it. The germline CDR1 and CDR2 sequences are LGHNT and FRNRAP. The CDR3 loop spans 14 amino acids. The CDR3 region is CASGLVRGEFVAFF.

The genes are TRBV12-5 and TRBJ2-1; TCRdb outputs TRBD1, but without DNA this stays unchecked. Germline V gene lookup returns CDR1 LGHNT and CDR2 FRNRAP. The CDR3 totals 17 residues. The CDR3 reads CASAPGVDRDAYNEQFF.

V is TRBV12-5 and J is TRBJ2-1; the TRBD2 assignment by TCRdb is unverifiable without DNA. The CDR3 contains 14 residues. Germline values: CDR1 LGHNT, CDR2 FRNRAP. The CDR3 protein is CASGPLDGRNEQFF.

The V and J genes are TRBV5-5 and TRBJ2-1; TCRdb lists TRBD1, though no DNA is available to test this call. The CDR3 covers 16 residues. CDR1 SGHKS and CDR2 YYEKEE come from the germline V gene (reference sequence). CDR3 in amino acids: CASSGGGGRLYNEQFF. The whole variable domain, remainder taken from reference TRBV5-5 and TRBJ2-1, is DAGVTQSPTHLIKTRGQQVTLRCSPISGHKSVSWYQQVLGQGPQFIFQYYEKEERGRGNFPDRFSARQFPNYSSELNVNALLLGDSALYLCASSGGGGRLYNEQFFGPGTRLTVL.

The rearrangement uses TRBV4-1 and TRBJ2-1; TCRdb's D call of TRBD2 is untestable without DNA. Looked up from germline, CDR1 is MGHRA and CDR2 is YSYEKL. The CDR3 length is 17 residues. The CDR3 loop is CASSQQKAGGSYNEQFF.

The V gene is TRBV28, the J gene TRBJ2-3; TCRdb designates TRBD2, a call that cannot be tested without DNA. Germline CDR1 MDHEN, CDR2 SYDVKM. This CDR3 region has 14 residues. The CDR3 protein is CASSFLAGTDTQYF.

This rearrangement joins TRBV7-8 to TRBJ1-4. Per the germline V gene, CDR1 is SGHVS and CDR2 is FQNEAQ. This CDR3 has 13 residues. The chain's CDR3 is CASSLDPREKLFF.

The rearrangement uses TRBV11-2 and TRBJ2-3; TCRdb indicates TRBD2, and absent DNA this call remains unverified. Looked up from germline, CDR1 is SGHAT and CDR2 is FQNNGV. CDR3 length equals 13 residues. CDR3 loop: CASSSGGADTQYF.